The 9 T cell receptor beta chains listed next were all sequenced from one sample in a study of beta chain features in type 1 diabetes (dated by TCRdb to 2016 to 2019). Library preparation employed the immunoSEQ multiplex PCR assay. All of the isolated RNA was reverse transcribed with the High Capacity cDNA Reverse Transcription Kit, so expressed TCRB transcripts were sequenced. Sourced from immuneACCESS, this table was stored by TCRdb with only in-frame sequences that have V and J called. A share of the clones is absent; for the studies checked, an unresolved V gene accounts for under half, and the remainder has no known explanation. The sample yields about 340,000 clones; 7.5% to 9% were counted once. The ten largest clones add up to roughly 0.44% of the sample. Sequenced material: central memory CD4+ T cells from blood. All receptors come from a woman aged 18 to 35 in good health.

The chain combines TRBV28 with TRBJ1-2; 7 bases are shared with TRBD1. The junction had 5 bases not matched to a gene; V was cut back by 6 bases and J by 4 bases. Germline loops: CDR1 MDHEN, CDR2 SYDVKM. The CDR3 totals 13 residues. CDR3 sequence: CASRVGQAYGYTF. CDR3 DNA sequence: TGTGCCAGCAGGGTAGGACAGGCCTATGGCTACACCTTC.

In its sample, this clone was seen a few times. V and J are TRBV7-2 and TRBJ2-7; weak D call: TRBD1 (5 bases). The CDR3 extends over 13 amino acids. Per the germline V gene, CDR1 is SGHTA and CDR2 is FQGNSA. Trimming cost V 1 base and J 6 bases, with 10 bases left between them. CDR3 nucleotide sequence: TGTGCCAGCAGCTTAGTAGGGGCTCGCGAGCAGTACTTC. Its protein is CASSLVGAREQYF.

This clone was counted only a few times. The chain joins TRBV7-2 to TRBJ2-1; 9 nucleotides align to TRBD2. This CDR3 comprises 17 residues. Germline V CDR1 and CDR2: SGHTA, FQGNSA. V was clipped by 1 base and J by 1 base; unmatched bases: 5. The CDR3 sequence is CASSLVAGVLSYNEQFF. The CDR3 DNA is TGTGCCAGCAGCTTAGTAGCGGGAGTCTTGTCCTACAATGAGCAGTTCTTC.

This clone came up many times. This chain uses TRBV7-2 with TRBJ2-2; TRBD1 is a possible D gene (5 bases). The CDR3 sequence is 15 residues long. The germline CDR1 and CDR2 sequences are SGHTA and FQGNSA. V was shortened by 2 bases and J by 8 bases, with 15 bases between the two germline ends. This chain's CDR3 is CASSLFTGVIGELFF. The CDR3 DNA follows: TGTGCCAGCAGCTTATTTACAGGCGTGATAGGGGAGCTGTTTTTT.

The V call is TRBV27, the J call TRBJ1-1; D gene uncertain. Germline V gene sequence: CDR1 MNHEY, CDR2 SMNVEV (reference sequence). The length of the CDR3 is 14 residues. The V end was cut by 2 bases, the J end by 0 bases, with 7 bases between. This chain's CDR3 is CASSLNGLNTEAFF. CDR3 nucleotides: TGTGCCAGCAGTTTAAACGGGTTGAACACTGAAGCTTTCTTT.

This clone was detected a few times. This likely stems from a read error, as it lies one base from a far larger clone. This chain links TRBV5-4 with TRBJ1-1; TRBD1 matches 10 bases. The junction had 6 bases not matched to a gene; V was cut back by 3 bases and J by 10 bases. The CDR3 covers 13 residues. Germline values: CDR1 SGHNT, CDR2 YYREEE (reference sequence). This chain's CDR3 is CASSSEDRGRAFF. The CDR3 DNA reads TGTGCCAGCAGCTCGGAGGACAGGGGGAGAGCTTTCTTT. The whole variable domain, filled in from reference TRBV5-4 and TRBJ1-1, reads ETGVTQSPTHLIKTRGQQVTLRCSSQSGHNTVSWYQQALGQGPQFIFQYYREEENGRGNFPPRFSGLQFPNYSSELNVNALELDDSALYLCASSSEDRGRAFFGQGTRLTVV.

V and J are TRBV6-1 and TRBJ2-3; D is uncertain. This CDR3 spans 14 amino acids. The germline V gene encodes CDR1 MNHNS and CDR2 SASEGT. Trimming removed 2 bases from V and 6 bases from J, with 12 bases in between. The CDR3 sequence is CASSELLSRDTQYF. CDR3 nucleotide sequence: TGTGCCAGCAGTGAACTCCTTAGCCGGGATACGCAGTATTTT.

At least ten counts were recorded for this clone. The chain recombines TRBV7-2 with TRBJ2-2; D could derive from TRBD1 or TRBD2 (5 bases each). The ends were cut back, 7 bases at V and 7 bases at J, with 28 bases in the middle. In germline, CDR1 is SGHTA, CDR2 FQGNSA. This CDR3 region has 18 residues. The chain's CDR3 is CASTPLEVFEGLGGELFF. CDR3 bases: TGTGCCAGCACTCCCCTTGAGGTTTTCGAGGGGCTGGGCGGGGAGCTGTTTTTT.

The rearrangement joins TRBV7-9 to TRBJ2-3, with D unresolved. With 5 bases removed from V and 2 bases from J, the gap between germline ends came to 14 bases. Germline V gene lookup returns CDR1 SEHNR and CDR2 FQNEAQ (reference sequence). This CDR3 is 15 amino acids long. The CDR3 loop is CASSPSSTLTDTQYF. The CDR3 region has the DNA TGTGCCAGCAGCCCAAGCTCCACCCTCACAGATACGCAGTATTTT.